Given below is one T cell receptor (beta chain) in context. Original handling: Reference gene primer amplification in the assay estimated nucleated cell counts. The assay was immunoSEQ multiplex PCR, and TCRdb's table has in-frame clones only and misses some. V, J and clone size are those of that table, while D and trimming were read from the DNA. The sample records some 350,000 clones, 90% being singletons. This sample is part of a study of blood T cell repertoires in COVID-19. The overall study: Acute and convalescent COVID-19 specimens originated in the United States, Italy and Spain.

This CDR3 has 13 residues. Trimming removed 7 bases at V and 7 bases at J, with 13 bases between. The specimen was peripheral blood. This receptor was taken from a man in his late teens or twenties with active or convalescent COVID-19. This rearrangement joins TRBV12-3 or TRBV12-4 to TRBJ2-2; a weak D match, TRBD2 (5 bases). CDR3 nucleotides: TGTGCCAGCACCGGGTTTGAGGGCGGGGAGCTGTTTTTT. Translation gives CASTGFEGGELFF.